This passage covers 30 T cell receptor beta chains from one sample sequenced in a study of T cells after yellow fever vaccination (dated by TCRdb to the late 2010s). The receptor library was made with 5' RACE. This sample was sequenced with an Illumina HiSeq 2500. Using fastp trimming at Q25 and MiXCR clonotype assembly, TCRdb reanalyzed the public sequencing data and kept in-frame beta chains. Each entry is one CDR3 protein sequence, shown with its most common DNA and genes. In this sample the table shows 500,000 to 700,000 distinct CDR3 sequences, under 25% of which occur a single time. The ten largest clones capture over 11% of the sample. The treatment or condition label corresponds to: live attenuated yellow fever vaccine strain. Specimen: PBMCs, collected 15 days after the yellow fever booster vaccination. These receptors came from a man under 40 who received the YFV17D yellow fever vaccine.

The DNA for the CDR3 is TGCGCCAGCAGCTTGGATGTAAGGGATACGCAGTATTTT. This gives the protein CASSLDVRDTQYF. This chain connects TRBV5-1 to TRBJ2-3; D unclear. Germline assignment: CDR1 SGHRS and CDR2 YFSETQ. V gave up 0 bases and J gave up 6 bases, with 8 bases separating them. The CDR3 extends over 13 amino acids.

This clonotype was counted a few times. The chain uses TRBV4-3 and TRBJ2-1; D may be TRBD2 (5 bases). V lost 2 bases and J 2 bases, leaving 10 bases between the germline ends. Germline V gene sequence: CDR1 LGHNA, CDR2 YSLEER. CDR3 length: 15 residues. The CDR3 coding sequence is TGCGCCAGCAGCCAACCAGCGGATCCCTACAATGAGCAGTTCTTC. Its protein product is CASSQPADPYNEQFF.

This clonotype appeared a few times. J is TRBJ2-7 and V is TRBV6-1; 9 bases are shared with TRBD1. V was clipped by 1 base and J by 5 bases; unmatched bases: 9. The CDR3 sequence is 16 residues long. CDR1 and CDR2 from the germline V gene are MNHNS and SASEGT. CDR3 residues: CASSEVAGQGGHEQYF. CDR3 nucleotide sequence: TGTGCCAGCAGTGAAGTCGCGGGACAGGGAGGCCACGAGCAGTACTTC.

This clonotype was picked up a small number of times. The chain is built from TRBV7-8 and TRBJ1-1; no reliable D call. The germline V gene encodes CDR1 SGHVS and CDR2 FQNEAQ. Trimming took off 10 bases at V and 4 bases at J, with 25 bases between the two ends. The CDR3 loop spans 16 amino acids. CDR3 DNA sequence: TGTGCCACTTCGCAGAAGGCCGGAGCGTCGCCCACTGAAGCTTTCTTT. Protein sequence: CATSQKAGASPTEAFF.

In this sample, this clonotype turned up a few times. V is TRBV9 and J is TRBJ2-3; perhaps TRBD1 as D (5 bases). The CDR3 is 15 amino acids. Trimming stripped 3 bases from V and 1 base from J, with 12 bases between. Germline-derived CDR1 and CDR2 are SGDLS and YYNGEE. This chain's CDR3 is CASSAGHPGTDTQYF. The CDR3 coding sequence is TGTGCCAGCAGCGCCGGACATCCGGGCACAGATACGCAGTATTTT.

The chain joins TRBV15 to TRBJ1-5; no reliable D call. Germline V gene lookup returns CDR1 LNHNV and CDR2 YYDKDF (reference sequence). The CDR3 totals 13 residues. Between the trimmed V and J ends, which lost 4 bases and 8 bases, there was a span of 12 bases. This CDR3 reads CATSIRTEEPQHF. The CDR3 DNA is TGTGCCACCAGCATACGGACGGAAGAGCCCCAGCATTTT.

The CDR3: CASSYWWTGLNTEAFF. Here the CDR3 DNA reads TGTGCCAGCAGTTACTGGTGGACAGGGCTTAACACTGAAGCTTTCTTT. This chain joins TRBV6-5 and TRBJ1-1; TRBD1 matches at 8 bases. The CDR3 is made up of 16 amino acids. Germline V gene sequence: CDR1 MNHEY, CDR2 SVGAGI. With 1 base clipped from V and 2 bases from J, the junction kept 6 bases outside the gene matches.

This rearrangement joins TRBV6-6 to TRBJ2-1; TRBD1 or TRBD2 may be the D gene (5 bases each). V shed 7 bases and J shed 7 bases, with 11 bases lying between them. CDR1 is MNHNY, CDR2 SVGAGI, per germline (reference sequence). The CDR3 sequence is 12 residues long. The CDR3 DNA sequence: TGTGCCAGCACGAAGGGACGGAATGAGCAGTTCTTC. This sequence encodes CASTKGRNEQFF.

This clonotype showed up many times. The chain employs TRBV6-5 and TRBJ2-5; 7 positions match TRBD2. Germline V gene sequence: CDR1 MNHEY, CDR2 SVGAGI. With 4 bases clipped from V and 5 bases from J, the junction kept 4 bases outside the gene matches. The CDR3 length is 13 residues. The CDR3 nucleotides read TGTGCCAGCAGTTTGCGGGAGCGGGAGACCCAGTACTTC. Amino acid sequence: CASSLRERETQYF.

With respect to this clonotype: Just one base apart from a much larger clone, this may be a read error. The genes are TRBV10-3 and TRBJ2-7, with 11 bases lining up with TRBD1. After removal of 8 bases from V and 3 bases from J, the junction contained 6 bases not matched to a gene. Germline V CDR1 and CDR2: ENHRY, SYGVKD. The CDR3 is made up of 14 amino acids. The DNA for the CDR3 is TGTGCCATCGGCACCGGGACAGGGGGCTACGAGCAGTACTTC. Amino acids: CAIGTGTGGYEQYF.

The J gene is TRBJ2-3, the V gene TRBV18, with 8 positions matching TRBD2. CDR1 is KGHSH and CDR2 is LQKENI in the germline V gene. V lost 6 bases and J lost 1; bases outside the gene matches: 6. This CDR3 has 15 amino acids. In DNA form, the CDR3 reads TGTGCCAGCTCCCGGCCGACTAGCGGCACAGATACGCAGTATTTT. As protein: CASSRPTSGTDTQYF.

The chain uses TRBV10-2 and TRBJ2-1; 9 positions match TRBD2. The germline CDR1 and CDR2 sequences are WSHSY and SAAADI. CDR3 length equals 16 residues. V gave up 6 bases and J gave up 8 bases; unmatched junction bases: 14. CDR3 sequence: CASSDPLAGLRDEQFF. CDR3 DNA sequence: TGCGCCAGCAGCGATCCTCTAGCGGGGCTAAGGGATGAGCAGTTCTTC.

This clonotype showed up just a few times. The chain is built from TRBV20-1 and TRBJ2-4; 11 nucleotides agree with TRBD2. Per germline, CDR1 DFQATT and CDR2 SNEGSKA (reference sequence). The V gene end was trimmed by 2 bases and the J gene end by 0 bases; junction bases not matched to a gene: 9. The CDR3 is 18 residues long. The CDR3 reads CSARSGTSGPLAKNIQYF. DNA of the CDR3: TGCAGTGCTAGATCAGGGACTAGCGGCCCCCTAGCCAAAAACATTCAGTACTTC.

Only a few counts were recorded for this clonotype. The chain combines TRBV19 with TRBJ2-7, with D perhaps matching TRBD1 (5 bases). V shed 4 bases and J shed 3 bases, with 13 bases lying between them. This CDR3 contains 14 residues. Germline CDR1 reads LNHDA; CDR2 reads SQIVND (reference sequence). The CDR3 nucleotides read TGTGCCAGTAGTAGCGGCAGGGATGTCTACGAGCAGTACTTC. Amino acid sequence: CASSSGRDVYEQYF.

This chain joins TRBV6-2 or TRBV6-3 and TRBJ2-1; 11 bases align to TRBD2. Germline trimming cut 2 bases from V and 9 bases from J; bases unmatched to any gene: 9. CDR3 length equals 16 residues. Looked up from germline, CDR1 is MNHEY and CDR2 is SVGEGT. CDR3 DNA sequence: TGTGCCAGCAGTTACGGACTAGCGGGCGCCAAGGGTGAGCAGTTCTTC. It translates to CASSYGLAGAKGEQFF.

This chain joins TRBV5-1 and TRBJ2-7, with D possibly TRBD1 on 5 matching bases. This CDR3 is 15 amino acids long. Trimming stripped 0 bases from V and 4 bases from J, with 14 bases between. CDR1 and CDR2 from the germline V gene are SGHRS and YFSETQ. The CDR3 sequence is CASSLGGGARYEQYF. In nucleotides, the CDR3 is TGCGCCAGCAGCTTGGGTGGTGGGGCAAGGTACGAGCAGTACTTC. The whole variable domain, filled in from reference TRBV5-1 and TRBJ2-7, reads KAGVTQTPRYLIKTRGQQVTLSCSPISGHRSVSWYQQTPGQGLQFLFEYFSETQRNKGNFPGRFSGRQFSNSRSEMNVSTLELGDSALYLCASSLGGGARYEQYFGPGTRLTVT.

V is TRBV20-1 and J is TRBJ2-7; D is uncertain. Germline CDR1 and CDR2: DFQATT and SNEGSKA (reference sequence). CDR3 length: 12 amino acids. Trimming removed 6 bases from V and 0 bases from J, with 9 bases in between. The CDR3 DNA sequence: TGCAGTGCGATCGCAGACTCCTACGAGCAGTACTTC. It encodes CSAIADSYEQYF.

This clonotype was observed a few times. The J gene is TRBJ2-1, the V gene TRBV18, with TRBD2 as a possible D gene (5 bases). Germline V lookup: CDR1 KGHSH, CDR2 LQKENI. The CDR3 is 13 residues long. Between the trimmed V and J ends, which lost 1 base and 12 bases, there was a span of 13 bases. This CDR3 reads CASSPQDGNMQFF. The CDR3 region has the DNA TGTGCCAGCTCACCACAAGACGGGAATATGCAGTTCTTC.

V is TRBV20-1 and J is TRBJ1-5; D may be TRBD1 (5 bases). This CDR3 comprises 15 residues. Trimming removed 6 bases at V and 2 bases at J, with 17 bases between. The germline CDR1 and CDR2 sequences are DFQATT and SNEGSKA (reference sequence). For the CDR3, the DNA is TGCAGTGCCAATGGGGGAGGGGCCGGCAATCAGCCCCAGCATTTT. This encodes CSANGGGAGNQPQHF.

The chain employs TRBV20-1 and TRBJ2-1; 11 nucleotides agree with TRBD1. The germline CDR1 and CDR2 sequences are DFQATT and SNEGSKA (reference sequence). The CDR3 runs 17 residues. Losses at the gene ends were 3 bases for V and 4 bases for J; bases not matched to a gene: 11. The CDR3 reads CSARPFAGTGGYNEQFF. The CDR3 nucleotides are TGCAGTGCTAGGCCCTTTGCCGGGACAGGGGGATACAATGAGCAGTTCTTC.

The sample holds many counts of this clonotype. The chain couples TRBV12-3 or TRBV12-4 to TRBJ2-6; 11 positions agree with TRBD1. The CDR3 runs 17 residues. With 8 bases clipped from V and 0 bases from J, the junction kept 6 bases outside the gene matches. The CDR3 spells CASGTGTGGSGANVLTF. The CDR3 DNA reads as TGTGCCAGCGGGACCGGGACAGGGGGCTCTGGGGCCAACGTCCTGACTTTC.

This clonotype was recorded many times. The chain carries TRBV20-1 and TRBJ2-3; TRBD2 aligns across 10 bases. Per the germline V gene, CDR1 is DFQATT and CDR2 is SNEGSKA (reference sequence). This CDR3 is 14 amino acids long. J was trimmed by 0 bases and V by 6 bases; bases with no gene match: 3. In nucleotides, the CDR3 is TGCAGTGCGCCGACTAGCGGGAGCACAGATACGCAGTATTTT. It translates to CSAPTSGSTDTQYF.

In its sample, this clonotype was seen a few times. This sequence joins TRBV2 and TRBJ2-5; the D call may be TRBD1 or TRBD2 (5 bases each). This CDR3 is 14 amino acids long. The germline CDR1 and CDR2 sequences are SNHLY and FYNNEI. The V and J ends lost 3 bases and 5 bases respectively, with 13 bases between them. The CDR3 coding sequence is TGTGCCAGCAGTGATCGGGGCGGCGGGGAGACCCAGTACTTC. Translated: CASSDRGGGETQYF.

In its sample, this clonotype was seen a few times. The J gene is TRBJ2-6, the V gene TRBV12-3 or TRBV12-4; D is undetermined. V lost 2 bases and J lost 4, with 12 bases in between. The CDR3 is 16 residues long. CDR3 DNA: TGTGCCAGCAGTTTACGACACCTGGGGGGGGCCAACGTCCTGACTTTC. It specifies CASSLRHLGGANVLTF.

This clonotype was observed a few times. V is TRBV4-3 and J is TRBJ1-1; D is undetermined. Germline V CDR1 and CDR2: LGHNA, YSLEER. The CDR3 length is 12 residues. V was trimmed by 1 base and J by 10 bases, leaving 10 bases between them. CDR3 sequence reads: CASSQGGVGAFF. In DNA, the CDR3 is TGCGCCAGCAGCCAAGGAGGTGTGGGAGCTTTCTTT.

The rearrangement uses TRBV18 and TRBJ2-5; possible D gene TRBD1, 6 bases. V dropped 4 bases and J dropped 6 bases, with 15 bases sitting between them. The CDR3 is 14 amino acids. CDR1 and CDR2 (germline): KGHSH, LQKENI. The CDR3 here is CASSLGTQGKTQYF. In DNA form, the CDR3 reads TGTGCCAGCTCACTAGGCACCCAGGGGAAGACCCAGTACTTC.

This chain connects TRBV5-1 to TRBJ2-3; possibly TRBD1 for D (5 bases). From germline, CDR1 is SGHRS and CDR2 YFSETQ. Deletions cut 7 bases from V and 5 bases from J, with 17 bases between. The CDR3 extends over 14 amino acids. The CDR3 region is CASLPTGAGDTQYF. The CDR3 region has the DNA TGCGCCAGCCTCCCCACTGGGGCAGGAGATACGCAGTATTTT.

The chain carries TRBV20-1 and TRBJ2-7; D may be TRBD2 (5 bases). The length of the CDR3 is 13 residues. Germline values: CDR1 DFQATT, CDR2 SNEGSKA (reference sequence). V dropped 0 bases and J dropped 2 bases, with 8 bases sitting between them. In nucleotides, the CDR3 is TGCAGTGCTAGAGATCCGGGGACCTACGAGCAGTACTTC. Translation: CSARDPGTYEQYF.

This clonotype occurred a few times. CDR3 nucleotide sequence: TGTGCCAGCAGTGCTTCGGGGACAGGGAGCTCCTACAATGAGCAGTTCTTC. As protein: CASSASGTGSSYNEQFF. J is TRBJ2-1 and V is TRBV6-4; 9 nucleotides match TRBD1. Per germline, CDR1 MRHNA and CDR2 SNTAGT. Losses at the gene ends were 4 bases for V and 0 bases for J; bases not matched to a gene: 7. This CDR3 region has 17 residues.

This clonotype showed up just a few times. The genes are TRBV12-3 or TRBV12-4 and TRBJ2-7; no firm D call. The CDR3 loop spans 13 amino acids. Between the trimmed V and J ends, which lost 6 bases and 3 bases, there was a span of 12 bases. CDR3 in DNA: TGTGCCAGCAGAGACACTAAGTTCTACGAGCAGTACTTC. It codes for CASRDTKFYEQYF.